This T cell receptor (beta chain) was found in a study of CD8+CD57+ T cells in acquired aplastic anemia (dated by TCRdb to between 2017 and 2018). About the investigation overall: A mean of about 3.2 ug of DNA, ranging from about 0.19 to 27.4 ug, was extracted from sorted CD4+ and CD8+ cells. A CD8+CD57+ expansion meant a frequency higher than the mean frequency seen in healthy subjects. The research as a whole found: About 29 CD8+ CDR3 sequences were found to be shared between patients and controls, but these sequences appeared to be highly expressed in patients and within the immunodominant clones of the patients. Patients and healthy controls showed no significant difference in CD8+ Simpson's diversity (P=0.060).

Flow cytometry had shown CD8+CD57+ cell expansion in the patients selected for sequencing. All patients had severe acquired aplastic anemia diagnosed by International Study of Aplastic Anemia and Agranulocytosis and Camitta criteria. Patients had received no therapy at the time of blood sampling. The study deep-sequenced TCR repertoires of sorted CD4+ and CD8+ blood T cells from severe aplastic anemia patients and healthy subjects. Patients were enrolled in the USA under clinicaltrials.gov protocols 00001620, 01623167, 00001397, 00071045, 00081523 and 00961064. Ficoll-Paque density gradient centrifugation was used to isolate peripheral blood mononuclear cells. Before DNA extraction, CD4+ and CD8+ T cells were sorted with FACS or magnetic beads. From the germline V gene, CDR1 is SGHTA and CDR2 is FQGNSA. Spanning cysteine to phenylalanine, the CDR3 consists of 12 amino acids. The sequence is cut down to CDR3 DNA, 36 bases in frame from base 1.

Profiling of TCR beta VDJ combinations and CDR3 sequences used genomic DNA as the template. An Illumina HiSeq 2000 was the platform used for TCR repertoire sequencing. Processing in the source paper ran as follows. TRBV/TRBJ rearrangement plots, CDR3 size and DJ length profiles, and Simpson's diversity index were used to assess repertoires. The most abundant DNA sequence in the deep sequencing data was taken as the immunodominant clone. CDR3 amino acid sequences were screened for sharing across subjects and compared with published repertoires and the VDJdb database. TCRdb reworked the public reads: Q25 trimming with fastp, MiXCR clone assembly, productive beta chains retained. Each entry is one CDR3 protein sequence, shown with its most common DNA and genes. The V and J calls, along with clone size, are taken from TCRdb and not from the paper's own processing. For this sample there are 260,000 or so distinct CDR3 sequences; roughly 82% appear just once. Of the sample, 40% to 55% falls within the top ten clones.

As regards this clonotype: Its recognized antigen is unknown. Compared with germline, one end of the junction differs, possibly owing to a read error.

Rearrangement joined TRBV7-2 to TRBJ2-5, and 7 bases in between align with TRBD1. The sequenced sample consisted of sorted CD4+, CD8+, or CD8+CD57+ T cells (not recorded which) from PBMCs. The TCR comes from a human donor with aplastic anemia. The CDR3 in this case is CAGQVAREPQYF. DNA sequence: TGTGCCGGACAGGTAGCGAGAGAGCCCCAGTACTTC.